This TCR beta chain emerged from a study of cytomegalovirus exposure and HLA in healthy donors. PCR primers comprised 60 Vbeta and 13 Jbeta primers. Method: immunoSEQ multiplex PCR; TCRdb's copy keeps in-frame clones and lacks some. The sample includes about 190,000 clones, almost 80% of them seen just once. This clone has just one count. V gave up 7 bases and J gave up 3 bases; unmatched junction bases: 5. CDR1 and CDR2 from the germline V gene are SQVTM and ANQGSEA. CDR3 size: 13 residues. The TCR originated in a woman between 18 and 29 years old in good health and CMV-seronegative. The chain couples TRBV29-1 to TRBJ1-5, with TRBD1 identical over 8 bases. Sequencing was done on a sample of PBMCs. The CDR3 bases are TGCAGCGCTGGGACAGGCCCCAATCAGCCCCAGCATTTT. It encodes CSAGTGPNQPQHF. Full variable domain (remainder filled in from reference TRBV29-1 and TRBJ1-5): SAVISQKPSRDICQRGTSLTIQCQVDSQVTMMFWYRQQPGQSLTLIATANQGSEATYESGFVIDKFPISRPNLTFSTLTVSNMSPEDSSIYLCSAGTGPNQPQHFGDGTRLSIL.